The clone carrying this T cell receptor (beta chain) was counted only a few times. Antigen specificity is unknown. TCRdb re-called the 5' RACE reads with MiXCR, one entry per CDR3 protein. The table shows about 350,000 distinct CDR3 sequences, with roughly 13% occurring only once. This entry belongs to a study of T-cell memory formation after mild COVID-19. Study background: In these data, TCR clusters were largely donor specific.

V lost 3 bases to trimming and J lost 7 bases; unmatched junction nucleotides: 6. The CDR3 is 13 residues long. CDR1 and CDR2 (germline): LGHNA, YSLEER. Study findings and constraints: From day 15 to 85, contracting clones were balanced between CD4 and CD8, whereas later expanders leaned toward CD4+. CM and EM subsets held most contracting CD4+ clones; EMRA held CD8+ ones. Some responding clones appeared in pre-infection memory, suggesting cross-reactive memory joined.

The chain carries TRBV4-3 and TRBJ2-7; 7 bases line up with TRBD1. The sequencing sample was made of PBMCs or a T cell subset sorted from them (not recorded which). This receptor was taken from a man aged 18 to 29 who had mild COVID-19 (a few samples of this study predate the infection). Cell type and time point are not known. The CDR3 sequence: CASSQRQGEEQYF. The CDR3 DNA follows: TGCGCCAGCAGCCAGAGACAGGGCGAAGAGCAGTACTTC.